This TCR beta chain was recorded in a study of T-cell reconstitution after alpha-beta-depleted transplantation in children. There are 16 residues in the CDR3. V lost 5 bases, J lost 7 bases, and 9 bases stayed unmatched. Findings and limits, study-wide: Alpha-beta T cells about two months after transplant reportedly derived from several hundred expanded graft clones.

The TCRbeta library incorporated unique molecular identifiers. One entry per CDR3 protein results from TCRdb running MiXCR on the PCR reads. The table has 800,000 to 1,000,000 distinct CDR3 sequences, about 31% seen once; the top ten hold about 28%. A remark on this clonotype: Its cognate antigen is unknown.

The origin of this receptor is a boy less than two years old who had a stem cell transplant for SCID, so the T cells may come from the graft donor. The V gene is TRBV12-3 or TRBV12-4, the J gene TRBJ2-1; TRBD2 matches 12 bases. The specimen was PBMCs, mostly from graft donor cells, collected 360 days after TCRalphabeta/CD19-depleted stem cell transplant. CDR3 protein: CASSRGTSGPQNEQFF. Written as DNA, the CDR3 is TGTGCCAGCAGTCGAGGGACTAGCGGGCCCCAGAATGAGCAGTTCTTC.